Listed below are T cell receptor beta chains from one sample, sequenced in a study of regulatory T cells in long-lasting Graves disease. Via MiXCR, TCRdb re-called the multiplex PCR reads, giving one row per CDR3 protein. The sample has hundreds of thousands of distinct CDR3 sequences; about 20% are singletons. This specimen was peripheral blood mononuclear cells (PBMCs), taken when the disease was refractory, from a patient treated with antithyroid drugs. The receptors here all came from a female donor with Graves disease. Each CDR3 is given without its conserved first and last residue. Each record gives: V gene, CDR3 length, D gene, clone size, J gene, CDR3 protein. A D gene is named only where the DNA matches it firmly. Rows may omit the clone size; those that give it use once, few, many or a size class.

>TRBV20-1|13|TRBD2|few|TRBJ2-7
SARALAGGAYEQY
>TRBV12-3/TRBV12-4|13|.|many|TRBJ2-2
ASSPGDGYTGELF
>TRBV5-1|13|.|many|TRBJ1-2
ASSLLGVEDYGYT
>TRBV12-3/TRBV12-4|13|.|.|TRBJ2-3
ASSRGQPPTDTQY
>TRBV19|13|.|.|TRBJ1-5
ASSIPGRGNQPQH
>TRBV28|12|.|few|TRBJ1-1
ASSFRDLNTEAF
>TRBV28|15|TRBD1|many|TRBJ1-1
ASSYLGQGLVNTEAF
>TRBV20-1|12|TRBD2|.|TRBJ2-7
SAQTAGGSYEQY
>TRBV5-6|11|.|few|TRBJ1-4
ASSLEQSEKLF
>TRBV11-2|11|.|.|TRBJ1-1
ASSVTENTEAF
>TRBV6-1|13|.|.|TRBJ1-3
ASSNDRSGGNTIY
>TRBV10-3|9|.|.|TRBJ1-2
AISDMDGYT
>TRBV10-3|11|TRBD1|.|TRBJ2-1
AIRGTGTNEQF
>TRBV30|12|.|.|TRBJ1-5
AWSVMDRHRPQH
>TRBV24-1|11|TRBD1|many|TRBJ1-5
ATSDSGGQPQH
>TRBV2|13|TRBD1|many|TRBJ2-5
ASSLSQGVSETQY
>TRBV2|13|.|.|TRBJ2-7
ASSEMQGGSYEQY
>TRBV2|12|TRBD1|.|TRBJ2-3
ASGGTGQADTQY
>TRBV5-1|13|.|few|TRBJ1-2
ASSMTVSENYGYT
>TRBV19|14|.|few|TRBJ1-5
ASSIPRRQAQQPQH
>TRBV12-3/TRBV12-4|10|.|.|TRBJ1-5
ASSLYRRPQH
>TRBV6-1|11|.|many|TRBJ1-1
ASFGVEDTEAF
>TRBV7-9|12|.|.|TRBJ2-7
ASRPTGSSAEQY
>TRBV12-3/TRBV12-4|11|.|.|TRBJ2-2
ATSTRDTGELF
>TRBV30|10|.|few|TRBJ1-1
ACTRGGTEAF
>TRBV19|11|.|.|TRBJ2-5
ATAPGIRETQY
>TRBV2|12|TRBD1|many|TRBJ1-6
ASRSQGSNSPLH
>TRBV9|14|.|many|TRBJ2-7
ASSPSMSWTPYEQY
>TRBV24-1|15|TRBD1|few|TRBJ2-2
ATSDPPGQGNTGELF
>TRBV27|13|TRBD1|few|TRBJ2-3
ASSYQGENADTQY
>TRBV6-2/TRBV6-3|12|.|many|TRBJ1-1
ASSYSPGDTEAF
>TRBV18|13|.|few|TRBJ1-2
ASSPPLDGNYGYT
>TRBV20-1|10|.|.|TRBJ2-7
SATSEFNEQY
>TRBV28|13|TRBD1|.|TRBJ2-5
ASSPPGQLQETQY
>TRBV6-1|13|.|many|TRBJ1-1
ASSPQGVRDTEAF
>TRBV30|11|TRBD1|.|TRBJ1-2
AWGSGQNYGYT
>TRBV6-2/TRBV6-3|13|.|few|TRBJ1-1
ASSYLPGANTEAF
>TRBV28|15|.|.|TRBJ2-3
ASSSINPGLLTDTQY
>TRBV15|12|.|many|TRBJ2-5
ATSRETVKETQY
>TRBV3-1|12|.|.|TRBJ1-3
ASSQVGLGNTIY
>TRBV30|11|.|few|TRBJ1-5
AWRSGSNQPQH